This T cell receptor (beta chain) was sequenced for a study of cytomegalovirus exposure and HLA in healthy donors. Background on the study: In a previous analysis, 100 million to 140 million unique TCR beta sequences were found from some 180 million T cells.

The PCR used 60 Vbeta and 13 Jbeta primers. Using immunoSEQ multiplex PCR, the repertoire was profiled, and TCRdb retains in-frame clones only, with some absent. The sample lists 120,000 to 150,000 clones; approximately 88% were seen once. V lost 2 bases and J lost 3, with 8 bases in between. CDR3 size: 13 residues. Germline assignment: CDR1 GTSNPN and CDR2 SVGIG (reference sequence). Each donor was nominally healthy when sampled (though unrecorded immune exposures were likely). V usage is TRBV30 and J usage is TRBJ1-5; D gene unclear. This sequence was found in a middle-aged woman in good health and CMV-seronegative. The sequenced sample consisted of PBMCs. CDR3 residues: CAWSTTDNQPQHF. The CDR3 nucleotides are TGTGCCTGGAGTACAACAGACAATCAGCCCCAGCATTTT.